The T cell receptor (beta chain) described here comes from a study of beta chain features in type 1 diabetes. The sample holds a few counts of this clone. Purities in excess of 95% were seen in all sorted populations. V lost 1 base and J 6 bases, leaving 11 bases between the germline ends. The CDR3 spans 14 residues. Germline assignment: CDR1 SEHNR and CDR2 FQNEAQ (reference sequence). Isolated RNA was reverse transcribed in full, so expressed TCRB transcripts were sequenced. Some clones are missing from TCRdb's copy, which holds only in-frame ones; the method was immunoSEQ multiplex PCR. Counted here are roughly 140,000 clones, roughly 48% occurring once; the ten biggest clones make up roughly 0.42%.

The receptor was isolated from a man between 18 and 29 years old in good health. Sequences were obtained from Tregs from blood. The chain uses TRBV7-9 and TRBJ2-3; perhaps TRBD2 as D (5 bases). CDR3 bases: TGTGCCAGCAGCTTAGTTCTAGCACCCGATACGCAGTATTTT. The encoded protein is CASSLVLAPDTQYF.